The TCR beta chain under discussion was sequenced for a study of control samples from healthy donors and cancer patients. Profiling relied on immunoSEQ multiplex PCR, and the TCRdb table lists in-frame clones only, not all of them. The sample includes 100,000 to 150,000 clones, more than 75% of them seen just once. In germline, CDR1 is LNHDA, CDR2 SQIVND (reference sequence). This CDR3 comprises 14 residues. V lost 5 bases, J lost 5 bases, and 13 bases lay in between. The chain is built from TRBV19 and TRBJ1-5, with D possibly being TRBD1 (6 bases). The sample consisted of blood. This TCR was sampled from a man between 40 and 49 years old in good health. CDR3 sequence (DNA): TGTGCCAGTAGTGACAGGAGAGGGGATCAGCCCCAGCATTTT. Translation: CASSDRRGDQPQHF.